This passage covers 30 T cell receptor beta chains from one sample sequenced in a study of shared clonotypes between healthy human individuals. TCRdb's copy holds only in-frame clones and misses some; the assay was immunoSEQ multiplex PCR. The data hold about 2 million clones, with just under 95% observed a single time. Terminally differentiated effector memory CD45RA+ cells were excluded from the naive CD8 cells, which were CD45RO-negative and positively selected for CCR7. The material sequenced was naive CD8+ T cells sorted from blood. The receptors stem from a man younger than 35 in good health.

Comment on this clone: Other DNA variants within this sample encode the same CDR3. This chain connects TRBV9 to TRBJ1-1; D call uncertain. Germline V gene sequence: CDR1 SGDLS, CDR2 YYNGEE. This CDR3 is 13 amino acids long. V was clipped by 0 bases and J by 1 base, with 4 bases between them. CDR3 nucleotides: TGTGCCAGCAGCGTAGTTTCGAACACTGAAGCTTTCTTT. Amino acids: CASSVVSNTEAFF.

This clone was seen once. The chain couples TRBV4-1 to TRBJ2-7; 7 bases match TRBD1. CDR3 length equals 15 residues. Germline CDR1 MGHRA, CDR2 YSYEKL. Trimming removed 1 base from V and 3 bases from J; junction bases left unmatched: 6. CDR3 sequence reads: CASSQALGQDYEQYF. The CDR3 DNA is TGCGCCAGCAGCCAAGCCCTCGGACAGGACTACGAGCAGTACTTC.

In nucleotides, the CDR3 is TGCGCCAGCAGCCAAGATTTAGGAGGGAACGAGCAGTACTTC. This sequence encodes CASSQDLGGNEQYF. This chain uses TRBV4-3 with TRBJ2-7; D is possibly TRBD2 (6 bases). The CDR3 runs to 14 residues. Germline V gene sequence: CDR1 LGHNA, CDR2 YSLEER. Between the trimmed V and J ends, which lost 0 bases and 5 bases, there was a span of 11 bases.

To note about this clone: Other DNA sequences from this sample encode an identical CDR3 as well. The chain joins TRBV27 to TRBJ1-1; 7 nucleotides agree with TRBD1. Germline CDR1 reads MNHEY; CDR2 reads SMNVEV (reference sequence). Trimming took 2 bases from V and 1 from J; bases not matched to a gene: 4. The CDR3 loop spans 15 amino acids. The CDR3 protein is CASSLAAGGNTEAFF. CDR3 DNA: TGTGCCAGCAGTTTAGCGGCAGGGGGGAACACTGAAGCTTTCTTT.

The chain links TRBV7-2 to TRBJ2-1; no reliable D call. Per the germline V gene, CDR1 is SGHTA and CDR2 is FQGNSA. This CDR3 has 11 residues. The V end was cut by 10 bases, the J end by 9 bases, with 13 bases between. The CDR3 DNA reads as TGTGCCACTTATTCCGTAGGTGAGCAGTTCTTC. Amino acid sequence: CATYSVGEQFF.

The chain links TRBV6-5 to TRBJ1-1; 10 nucleotides line up with TRBD1. CDR1 and CDR2 (germline): MNHEY, SVGAGI. Trimming took 2 bases from V and 8 from J; bases not matched to a gene: 8. The CDR3 length is 15 residues. The CDR3 region has the DNA TGTGCCAGCAGTTACACACCCCCGGGACAGGGGGAAGCTTTCTTT. It translates to CASSYTPPGQGEAFF.

This clone was detected once. The rearrangement joins TRBV13 to TRBJ2-7; 10 positions match TRBD1. The V gene's germline CDR1 is PRHDT and CDR2 FYEKMQ (reference sequence). The ends lost 5 bases at V and 5 bases at J; junction bases unmatched: 3. The CDR3 spans 13 residues. The CDR3 DNA follows: TGTGCCAGCAGCGGGACAGGGGTGGACGAGCAGTACTTC. Encoded protein: CASSGTGVDEQYF.

In this sample, this clone turned up once. The chain has TRBV29-1 and TRBJ2-7; 9 bases are a match to TRBD2. The germline V gene encodes CDR1 SQVTM and CDR2 ANQGSEA. The CDR3 length is 15 residues. V trimming: 6 bases; J trimming: 0 bases; junction bases outside the gene matches: 9. CDR3 residues: CSVWGVAGASYEQYF. Written as DNA, the CDR3 is TGCAGCGTCTGGGGAGTAGCGGGAGCCTCCTACGAGCAGTACTTC.

The genes are TRBV5-5 and TRBJ2-7; D may be TRBD2 (6 bases). With 5 bases removed from V and 3 bases from J, the gap between germline ends came to 12 bases. The CDR3 length is 13 residues. CDR1 is SGHKS, CDR2 YYEKEE, per germline (reference sequence). In DNA form, the CDR3 reads TGTGCCAGCAGGTGGCGGGAATTCTACGAGCAGTACTTC. Translation: CASRWREFYEQYF.

This clone was counted between two and nine times. The same CDR3 is also encoded by other DNA sequences in this sample. The chain links TRBV13 to TRBJ2-3; D ambiguous. The CDR3 has 13 amino acids. V was clipped by 1 base and J by 1 base, with 3 bases between them. CDR1 and CDR2 (germline): PRHDT, FYEKMQ (reference sequence). The CDR3 loop reads CASSLAGTDTQYF. CDR3 coding DNA: TGTGCCAGCAGCTTAGCCGGCACAGATACGCAGTATTTT.

About this clone: The sample carries other DNA sequences with the same CDR3. The V call is TRBV9, the J call TRBJ2-2; TRBD1 is a possible D gene (6 bases). Germline loops: CDR1 SGDLS, CDR2 YYNGEE. V lost 4 bases and J lost 3, with 7 bases in between. The CDR3 has 13 residues. CDR3 region: CASSPGDTGELFF. The CDR3 region has the DNA TGTGCCAGCAGCCCAGGGGACACCGGGGAGCTGTTTTTT.

V and J are TRBV7-8 and TRBJ2-5; 7 bases fit TRBD2. The CDR3 runs 16 residues. Per germline, CDR1 SGHVS and CDR2 FQNEAQ. J lost 0 bases, V lost 3 bases, and 7 bases had no gene match. The CDR3 DNA is TGTGCCAGCAGCTTGAATGAAGCGGGGTACCAAGAGACCCAGTACTTC. It specifies CASSLNEAGYQETQYF. The complete variable domain, with remaining parts taken from reference TRBV7-8 and TRBJ2-5, reads GAGVSQSPRYKVAKRGQDVALRCDPISGHVSLFWYQQALGQGPEFLTYFQNEAQLDKSGLPSDRFFAERPEGSVSTLKIQRTQQEDSAVYLCASSLNEAGYQETQYFGPGTRLLVL.

The chain recombines TRBV11-2 with TRBJ2-1; possible D gene TRBD2, 5 bases. This CDR3 is built from 13 residues. CDR1 is SGHAT and CDR2 is FQNNGV in the germline V gene. The V end was cut by 4 bases, the J end by 2 bases, with 6 bases between. Here the CDR3 DNA reads TGTGCCAGCAGCTCGGAGGCCTACAATGAGCAGTTCTTC. Translating gives CASSSEAYNEQFF.

The chain links TRBV7-9 to TRBJ2-1, with D uncertain. The CDR3 has 16 residues. V shed 5 bases and J shed 8 bases, with 22 bases lying between them. CDR1 is SEHNR, CDR2 FQNEAQ, per germline (reference sequence). CDR3 bases: TGTGCCAGCAGCCCCCGGACGGAGACGCCTCATGATGAGCAGTTCTTC. Residues: CASSPRTETPHDEQFF.

The chain links TRBV13 to TRBJ2-1; D uncertain. The V gene's germline CDR1 is PRHDT and CDR2 FYEKMQ (reference sequence). This CDR3 comprises 15 residues. Trimming cost V 2 bases and J 0 bases, with 8 bases left between them. The CDR3 region is CASSLLADSYNEQFF. DNA for the CDR3: TGTGCCAGCAGCTTACTGGCGGACTCCTACAATGAGCAGTTCTTC. Together with reference TRBV13 and TRBJ2-1, the CDR3 gives the full variable domain: AAGVIQSPRHLIKEKRETATLKCYPIPRHDTVYWYQQGPGQDPQFLISFYEKMQSDKGSIPDRFSAQQFSDYHSELNMSSLELGDSALYFCASSLLADSYNEQFFGPGTRLTVL.

The chain joins TRBV28 to TRBJ1-1; the D is unclear. The CDR3 has 13 residues. V shed 1 base and J shed 5 bases, with 8 bases lying between them. From germline, CDR1 is MDHEN and CDR2 SYDVKM. CDR3 DNA sequence: TGTGCCAGCAGTTTATACGGGAGTACTGAAGCTTTCTTT. Its translation: CASSLYGSTEAFF.

The sample holds one count of this clone. V usage is TRBV6-6 and J usage is TRBJ1-1; 8 bases line up with TRBD1. The CDR3 sequence is 12 residues long. J was trimmed by 1 base and V by 10 bases; bases with no gene match: 2. CDR1 and CDR2 from the germline V gene are MNHNY and SVGAGI (reference sequence). The CDR3 DNA reads as TGTGCCACACAGGGGGAGAACACTGAAGCTTTCTTT. Amino acid sequence: CATQGENTEAFF.

This chain joins TRBV6-1 and TRBJ2-7; tentative D call: TRBD1 (6 bases). Trimming removed 6 bases from V and 1 base from J, with 13 bases in between. In germline, CDR1 is MNHNS, CDR2 SASEGT. The CDR3 length is 14 residues. DNA of the CDR3: TGTGCCAGCAGCCCCAAAGGGGGTTCCTACGAGCAGTACTTC. It translates to CASSPKGGSYEQYF.

As concerns this clone: This specimen includes other DNA sequences encoding the same CDR3. This chain uses TRBV7-8 with TRBJ2-7; TRBD2 matches 10 bases. Germline CDR1 is SGHVS and CDR2 is FQNEAQ. The CDR3 extends over 16 amino acids. V shed 5 bases and J 0 bases; nucleotides not matched to a gene: 7. The CDR3 DNA reads TGTGCCAGCAGCCTGCAAGCGGGGGGGAGCTCCTACGAGCAGTACTTC. Its translation: CASSLQAGGSSYEQYF.

This clone was observed a single time. V is TRBV19 and J is TRBJ2-7, with 8 bases matching TRBD2. The germline gives CDR1 LNHDA, CDR2 SQIVND (reference sequence). Unmatched junction bases numbered 6, after V lost 6 bases and J lost 2 bases. This CDR3 contains 14 residues. Here the CDR3 DNA reads TGTGCCAGTAGCGACGGGAGGGGGACCTACGAGCAGTACTTC. The encoded protein is CASSDGRGTYEQYF. Full variable domain (rest looked up from reference TRBV19 and TRBJ2-7): DGGITQSPKYLFRKEGQNVTLSCEQNLNHDAMYWYRQDPGQGLRLIYYSQIVNDFQKGDIAEGYSVSREKKESFPLTVTSAQKNPTAFYLCASSDGRGTYEQYFGPGTRLTVT.

About this clone: The same CDR3 can be traced to other DNA sequences in this sample. The rearrangement joins TRBV4-1 to TRBJ2-7; either TRBD1 or TRBD2 may fit D (5 bases each). Per the germline V gene, CDR1 is MGHRA and CDR2 is YSYEKL. This CDR3 spans 13 amino acids. V was pared by 1 base and J by 2 bases, with 6 bases between. The CDR3 sequence is CASSQGGTYEQYF. The CDR3 region has the DNA TGCGCCAGCAGCCAAGGGGGGACCTACGAGCAGTACTTC.

This chain connects TRBV28 to TRBJ2-7; possibly TRBD2 for D (5 bases). The CDR3 covers 18 residues. V was trimmed by 2 bases and J by 3 bases, leaving 23 bases between them. Germline CDR1 reads MDHEN; CDR2 reads SYDVKM. The CDR3 DNA follows: TGTGCCAGCAGTTTACCCGAAGACGGACTGTCAGACGGCTACGAGCAGTACTTC. Amino acid sequence: CASSLPEDGLSDGYEQYF.

This rearrangement joins TRBV9 to TRBJ1-1, with D perhaps matching TRBD1 (6 bases). Trimming pared 0 bases from V and 4 bases from J, leaving 13 bases between. Germline values: CDR1 SGDLS, CDR2 YYNGEE. This CDR3 comprises 15 residues. The CDR3 nucleotides read TGTGCCAGCAGCGTAGGAGGGGGTTTAAGCACTGAAGCTTTCTTT. It specifies CASSVGGGLSTEAFF.

The gene calls are TRBV15 and TRBJ2-5; 11 bases are a match to TRBD2. Germline V CDR1 and CDR2: LNHNV, YYDKDF (reference sequence). The trim removed 3 bases at V and 1 base at J, leaving 4 bases unmatched. The CDR3 spans 16 residues. As DNA, the CDR3 is TGTGCCACCAGCAGGACTAGCGGGACGACCCAAGAGACCCAGTACTTC. It codes for CATSRTSGTTQETQYF.

Turning to this clone: Different DNA sequences within this sample yield the same CDR3. The V and J genes are TRBV6-4 and TRBJ1-6; a weak D match, TRBD1 (5 bases). In germline, CDR1 is MRHNA, CDR2 SNTAGT. The CDR3 consists of 13 residues. V was trimmed by 3 bases and J by 8 bases, leaving 8 bases between them. The CDR3 loop is CASSETGYSPLHF. DNA of the CDR3: TGTGCCAGCAGTGAAACAGGTTATTCACCCCTCCACTTT.

The chain is built from TRBV4-1 and TRBJ2-2; no firm D call. The CDR3 contains 15 residues. CDR1 is MGHRA, CDR2 YSYEKL, per germline. V lost 1 base and J 4 bases, leaving 10 bases between the germline ends. The CDR3 DNA reads as TGCGCCAGCAGCCAAGTTCCGGGCCCCACCGGGGAGCTGTTTTTT. Its protein is CASSQVPGPTGELFF.

This sequence joins TRBV15 and TRBJ2-1; 10 bases match TRBD2. The CDR3 length is 17 residues. The ends lost 0 bases at V and 8 bases at J; junction bases unmatched: 10. CDR1 and CDR2 from the germline V gene are LNHNV and YYDKDF (reference sequence). The CDR3 nucleotides are TGTGCCACCAGCAGAGATCTTGGGGGACTAGCGATCGATGAGCAGTTCTTC. This gives the protein CATSRDLGGLAIDEQFF. The variable domain in full, completed from reference TRBV15 and TRBJ2-1, reads DAMVIQNPRYQVTQFGKPVTLSCSQTLNHNVMYWYQQKSSQAPKLLFHYYDKDFNNEADTPDNFQSRRPNTSFCFLDIRSPGLGDTAMYLCATSRDLGGLAIDEQFFGPGTRLTVL.

The rearrangement joins TRBV5-5 to TRBJ2-7; unclear D gene. CDR3 length: 13 residues. In germline, CDR1 is SGHKS, CDR2 YYEKEE (reference sequence). The V end was cut by 2 bases, the J end by 4 bases, with 10 bases between. The CDR3 protein is CASSLRQKYEQYF. Written as DNA, the CDR3 is TGTGCCAGCAGCTTAAGGCAGAAATACGAGCAGTACTTC.

On this clone itself: At the DNA level, this CDR3 is encoded by other sequences in the same sample as well. The chain joins TRBV5-1 to TRBJ2-3; 12 bases align to TRBD2. J was trimmed by 5 bases and V by 0 bases; bases with no gene match: 1. Looked up from germline, CDR1 is SGHRS and CDR2 is YFSETQ. The CDR3 is 15 residues long. CDR3 DNA: TGCGCCAGCAGCTTGGGACTAGCGGGGGTAGATACGCAGTATTTT. Translated, it gives CASSLGLAGVDTQYF.

The sample holds one count of this clone. The chain carries TRBV7-9 and TRBJ2-1, with 11 bases identical to TRBD2. This CDR3 is built from 16 residues. The germline CDR1 and CDR2 sequences are SEHNR and FQNEAQ (reference sequence). The trim removed 6 bases at V and 6 bases at J, leaving 10 bases unmatched. The CDR3: CASSELAGAKVNEQFF. The DNA of the CDR3 is TGTGCCAGCAGTGAACTAGCGGGAGCTAAGGTCAATGAGCAGTTCTTC.